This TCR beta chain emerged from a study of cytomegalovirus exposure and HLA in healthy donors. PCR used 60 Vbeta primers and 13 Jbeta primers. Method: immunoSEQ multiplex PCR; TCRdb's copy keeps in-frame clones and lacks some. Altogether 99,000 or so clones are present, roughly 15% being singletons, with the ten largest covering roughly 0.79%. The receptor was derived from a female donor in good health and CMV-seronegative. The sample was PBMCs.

CDR3 sequence (DNA): TGCGCCAGCAGCCAGGGACTAGCGGGGGGGAATCGACCCTACGAGCAGTACTTC. Protein product: CASSQGLAGGNRPYEQYF. The chain links TRBV5-1 to TRBJ2-7; 16 bases match TRBD2. Germline CDR1 is SGHRS and CDR2 is YFSETQ. V trimming: 4 bases; J trimming: 2 bases; junction bases outside the gene matches: 9. This CDR3 is 18 amino acids long.